The 9 T cell receptor beta chains in this list originate from one sample, sequenced in a study of T cells in Graves' hyperthyroidism and ophthalmopathy (dated by TCRdb to 2018 to 2020). Library preparation used multiplex PCR. This sample was sequenced with an Illumina HiSeq 2000. The TCR beta CDR3 regions were amplified from RNA transcripts. A first-round RT-PCR of the TCR CDR3 used the HTBI primer set with the Qiagen OneStep RT-PCR kit. The public reads were reanalyzed by TCRdb: fastp trimming at Q25, MiXCR alignment, in-frame beta chains only. CDR3 protein sequences are deduplicated, and each keeps its most common genes and DNA. Recorded for this sample are more than 500,000 distinct CDR3 sequences; about 16% of them occurred a single time. The ten largest make up approximately 30% of the sample. The sequencing sample was made of blood. The origin of the receptors is a woman in her thirties with Graves' ophthalmopathy.

In its sample, this clonotype was seen many times. V is TRBV2 and J is TRBJ2-7; D is possibly TRBD1 or TRBD2 (9 bases each). Germline V gives CDR1 SNHLY, CDR2 FYNNEI. The CDR3 consists of 17 residues. V was clipped by 6 bases and J by 3 bases, with 24 bases between them. The CDR3 DNA sequence: TGTGCCAGCAGCCAAAACAGGGGGCTAGCGGGACTCTACGAGCAGTACTTC. Translation gives CASSQNRGLAGLYEQYF. Drawing the rest from reference TRBV2 and TRBJ2-7, the complete variable domain is EPEVTQTPSHQVTQMGQEVILRCVPISNHLYFYWYRQILGQKVEFLVSFYNNEISEKSEIFDDQFSVERPDGSNFTLKIRSTKLEDSAMYFCASSQNRGLAGLYEQYFGPGTRLTVT.

The chain has TRBV4-1 and TRBJ2-1; tentatively, D is TRBD2 (6 bases). The ends were cut back, 3 bases at V and 8 bases at J, with 11 bases in the middle. The CDR3 runs to 13 residues. Germline V gene sequence: CDR1 MGHRA, CDR2 YSYEKL. The CDR3 nucleotides are TGCGCCAGCAGCCAGATCGGGAGCTATGAGCAGTTCTTC. This codes for CASSQIGSYEQFF.

This clonotype was detected many times. The V and J genes are TRBV18 and TRBJ2-7; 8 bases line up with TRBD2. Germline CDR1 reads KGHSH; CDR2 reads LQKENI. This CDR3 contains 15 residues. With 4 bases clipped from V and 1 base from J, the junction kept 6 bases outside the gene matches. The chain's CDR3 is CASSLTSGGSYEQYF. CDR3 in DNA: TGTGCCAGCTCACTGACGAGCGGGGGTTCCTACGAGCAGTACTTC.

This clonotype was counted between two and nine times. V and J are TRBV12-3 or TRBV12-4 and TRBJ2-7; either TRBD1 or TRBD2 may supply D (5 bases each). CDR3 size: 16 residues. V lost 3 bases and J lost 4, with 19 bases in between. The CDR3 DNA reads as TGTGCCAGCAGTTTGATTTTGGGGGAGACATTTTACGAGCAGTACTTC. It translates to CASSLILGETFYEQYF.

This clonotype was counted many times. This chain joins TRBV20-1 and TRBJ2-7; the match to TRBD1 covers 7 bases. This CDR3 spans 11 amino acids. The germline V gene encodes CDR1 DFQATT and CDR2 SNEGSKA (reference sequence). V was clipped by 3 bases and J by 9 bases; unmatched bases: 5. The DNA of the CDR3 is TGCAGTGCTAGCACAGGGGTCGGGCAGTACTTC. This codes for CSASTGVGQYF.

In this sample, this clonotype turned up a few times. This rearrangement joins TRBV6-1 to TRBJ1-1, with D unresolved. Trimming cost V 5 bases and J 7 bases, with 8 bases left between them. Germline CDR1 MNHNS, CDR2 SASEGT. CDR3 size: 11 residues. In DNA, the CDR3 is TGTGCCAGCAGTCGGTTGGTTGAAGCTTTCTTT. Its protein is CASSRLVEAFF.

The sample holds a few counts of this clonotype. This sequence joins TRBV7-2 and TRBJ1-5; 7 bases align to TRBD1. Germline V CDR1 and CDR2: SGHTA, FQGNSA. Trimming cost V 5 bases and J 6 bases; bases outside gene matches: 7. The CDR3 extends over 14 amino acids. The CDR3 loop reads CASSIGTVFQPQHF. For the CDR3, the DNA is TGTGCCAGCAGCATCGGGACAGTCTTTCAGCCCCAGCATTTT.

Points on this clonotype: A read error may be the cause here, since a much bigger clone is one base away. The chain employs TRBV2 and TRBJ1-2; no firm D call. The CDR3 extends over 14 amino acids. Germline CDR1 is SNHLY and CDR2 is FYNNEI. CDR3 DNA sequence: TGTGCCAGCAGTGCTCTCTCCAACAACTATGGCCACACCTTC. It is translated as CASSALSNNYGHTF.

This clonotype was picked up many times. The rearrangement uses TRBV2 and TRBJ2-7; TRBD1 aligns across 7 bases. The germline CDR1 and CDR2 sequences are SNHLY and FYNNEI. The CDR3 contains 14 residues. The CDR3 bases are TGTGCGTTCACTTTCGGGACAGTCTCCTACGAGCAGTACTTC. This gives the protein CAFTFGTVSYEQYF.